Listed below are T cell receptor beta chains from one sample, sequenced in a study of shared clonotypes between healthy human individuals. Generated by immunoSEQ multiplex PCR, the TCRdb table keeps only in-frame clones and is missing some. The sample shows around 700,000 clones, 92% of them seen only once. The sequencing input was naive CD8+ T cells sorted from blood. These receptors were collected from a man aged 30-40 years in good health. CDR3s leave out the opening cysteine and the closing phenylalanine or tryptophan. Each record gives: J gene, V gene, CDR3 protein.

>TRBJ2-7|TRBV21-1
ASSKDADRVSHEQY
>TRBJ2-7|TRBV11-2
ASSSQGSEQY
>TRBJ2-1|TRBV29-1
SVVVNSYNEQF
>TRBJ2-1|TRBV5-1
ASSQGLAGVSTYNEEQF
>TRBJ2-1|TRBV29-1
SVVVGTYNEQF
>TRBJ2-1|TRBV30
AWSVWVGDTYNEQF
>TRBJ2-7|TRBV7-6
ASSLATGDSSYEQY
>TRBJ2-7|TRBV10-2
ASSGLAEGVYEQY
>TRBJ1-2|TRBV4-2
ASSLENYGYT
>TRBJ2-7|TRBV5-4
ASSLVAGGLDEQY
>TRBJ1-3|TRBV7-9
ASSLGSLFLTGNTIY
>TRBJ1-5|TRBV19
ASRENRGSNQPQH
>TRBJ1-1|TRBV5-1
ASSLFTEANTEAF
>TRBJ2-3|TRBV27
ASSPGYRDTQY
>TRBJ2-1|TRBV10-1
ASSEGGVPQF
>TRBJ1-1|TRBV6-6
ASSHDSTTEAF
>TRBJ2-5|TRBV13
ASSLPREGATQETQY
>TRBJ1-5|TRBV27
ASSLGVTQPQH
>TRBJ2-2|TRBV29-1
SVEDGGVNTGELF
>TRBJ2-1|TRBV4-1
ASSQDVTSWVDEQF
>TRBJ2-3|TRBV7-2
ASSLLRPNTQY
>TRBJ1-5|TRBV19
ASSPALSYQPQH
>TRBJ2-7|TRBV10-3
AISHGGPGEEQY
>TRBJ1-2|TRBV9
ASSASGQGYGYT
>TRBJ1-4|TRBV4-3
ASSQGPGAREKLF
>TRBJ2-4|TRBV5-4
ASSLGVLDIQY
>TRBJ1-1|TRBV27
ASSLFSNTEAF
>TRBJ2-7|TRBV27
ASSLGGGNYEQY
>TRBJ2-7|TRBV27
ASTPTSGRPLGYEQY
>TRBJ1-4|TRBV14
ASSQGYGSLRGNEKLF
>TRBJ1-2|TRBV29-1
SVYQGRQTNYGYT
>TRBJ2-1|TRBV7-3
ASSPSLTSGSIDEQF
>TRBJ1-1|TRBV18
ASSPPTATEAF
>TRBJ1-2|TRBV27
ASTTGQANYGYT
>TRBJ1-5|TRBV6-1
ASSEAIHGNQPQH
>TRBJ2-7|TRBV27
ASSSSRSYEQY
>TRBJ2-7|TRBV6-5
ASSYDDRGHYEQY
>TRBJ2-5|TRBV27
ASRVHVVEETQY
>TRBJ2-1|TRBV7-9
ASSPPGWGYNEQF
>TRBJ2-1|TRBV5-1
ASTLSSYNEQF
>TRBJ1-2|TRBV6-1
ASSENLGTAMTNGYT